This T cell receptor beta chain is from a study of monozygotic twins with inflammatory bowel disease. TCRdb processed the 5' RACE reads again and assigns one entry to each CDR3 protein, with no DNA. The sample table sets out about 330,000 distinct CDR3 sequences. Collection of an approximately 2.5 ml blood sample took place per donor. In germline, CDR1 is SGHKS, CDR2 YYEKEE (reference sequence). The CDR3 runs to 16 residues. The chain employs TRBV5-5 and TRBJ2-7; TCRdb reports TRBD2, a call that lacks DNA to check it against. Sequencing was performed on blood. This TCR came from a human donor with ulcerative colitis or Crohn's disease, or a healthy co-twin of an affected twin (not recorded which). The CDR3 spells CASSLDLTSGRYEQYF. The full variable domain, rest sourced from reference TRBV5-5 and TRBJ2-7, is DAGVTQSPTHLIKTRGQQVTLRCSPISGHKSVSWYQQVLGQGPQFIFQYYEKEERGRGNFPDRFSARQFPNYSSELNVNALLLGDSALYLCASSLDLTSGRYEQYFGPGTRLTVT.